Listed below are T cell receptor beta chains from one sample, sequenced in a study of T cells in Graves' hyperthyroidism and ophthalmopathy. TCRdb re-called the multiplex PCR reads with MiXCR, one entry per CDR3 protein. Among around 430,000 distinct CDR3 sequences listed, 14% to 15% were seen once. The sample consisted of blood. All receptors derive from a woman in her twenties or thirties with Graves' hyperthyroidism. The CDR3 runs from the conserved cysteine through the conserved F or W. Fields, in order: clone size, D gene, V gene, J gene, CDR3 protein, CDR3 DNA. The D gene is left open where the match is weak. Size is omitted from some rows. Given values are once, few, many or a class for expanded clones.

many	-	TRBV6-5	TRBJ1-5	CASSYRNQPQHF	TGTGCCAGCAGTTATCGCAATCAGCCCCAGCATTTT
-	-	TRBV5-1	TRBJ2-2	CASIQGGQANTGELFF	TGCGCCAGCATCCAAGGTGGACAAGCGAACACCGGGGAGCTGTTTTTT
many	TRBD1	TRBV13	TRBJ2-5	CASSLAGGHQETQYF	TGTGCCAGCAGCTTGGCAGGGGGTCACCAAGAGACCCAGTACTTC
-	-	TRBV24-1	TRBJ2-1	CATSDPTGPEQFF	TGTGCCACCAGTGACCCGACCGGGCCAGAGCAGTTCTTC
many	TRBD2	TRBV7-3	TRBJ2-7	CASGAGGSGEQYF	TGTGCCAGCGGCGCGGGAGGATCGGGAGAGCAGTACTTC
-	-	TRBV25-1	TRBJ2-7	CASNLDWEDEQYF	TGTGCCAGCAATTTGGACTGGGAGGACGAGCAGTACTTC
-	TRBD1	TRBV10-3	TRBJ2-5	CAISEPTGAARYF	TGTGCCATCAGTGAGCCGACAGGGGCGGCAAGGTACTTC
many	TRBD2	TRBV12-3/TRBV12-4	TRBJ2-1	CASSSPGTRGNEQFF	TGTGCCAGCAGTTCCCCCGGGACTAGGGGAAATGAGCAGTTCTTC
many	-	TRBV2	TRBJ2-1	CASSESRASDSRQFF	TGTGCCAGCAGTGAATCGCGGGCTAGCGATTCCCGGCAGTTCTTC
few	TRBD1	TRBV28	TRBJ2-7	CASSFPPFWDRNSREQYF	TGTGCCAGCAGTTTTCCCCCTTTTTGGGACAGAAATTCCCGCGAGCAGTACTTC
many	-	TRBV27	TRBJ2-7	CASSFILGSFPHEQYF	TGTGCCAGCAGTTTTATTTTGGGGTCATTCCCCCACGAGCAGTACTTC
many	-	TRBV18	TRBJ2-7	CASSSEYEQYF	TGTGCCAGCTCATCAGAGTACGAGCAGTACTTC
many	TRBD1	TRBV12-3/TRBV12-4	TRBJ2-5	CASSFGTGQETQYF	TGTGCCAGCAGTTTCGGGACAGGACAAGAGACCCAGTACTTC
-	TRBD1	TRBV27	TRBJ1-1	CASTSGTGPDTEAFF	TGTGCCAGCACTTCTGGGACAGGCCCGGACACTGAAGCTTTCTTT
few	-	TRBV7-2	TRBJ1-1	CASSLVGRTEAFF	TGTGCCAGCAGCTTAGTAGGACGGACTGAAGCTTTCTTT
few	-	TRBV11-2	TRBJ2-1	CASNKGPPNSYNEQFF	TGTGCCAGCAACAAGGGGCCCCCGAACTCCTACAATGAGCAGTTCTTC
few	-	TRBV29-1	TRBJ2-7	CSVEGERWDEQYF	TGCAGCGTGGAGGGAGAGCGGTGGGACGAGCAGTACTTC
many	TRBD2	TRBV7-9	TRBJ2-1	CASSLGTSDNEQFF	TGTGCCAGCAGCCTCGGGACTAGTGACAATGAGCAGTTCTTC
many	TRBD1	TRBV15	TRBJ1-1	CATSRDRTGGMKAFF	TGTGCCACCAGCAGAGATCGGACAGGGGGCATGAAAGCTTTCTTT
few	-	TRBV28	TRBJ2-2	CASSLAGTLTGELFF	TGTGCCAGCAGTTTAGCGGGGACACTCACCGGGGAGCTGTTTTTT
-	TRBD2	TRBV27	TRBJ2-7	CASSLQALGREGTWVYEQYF	TGTGCCAGCAGTTTACAGGCGCTGGGGCGGGAGGGAACTTGGGTCTACGAGCAGTACTTC
-	TRBD1	TRBV29-1	TRBJ2-1	CSVEGNRGYSSYNEQFF	TGCAGCGTGGAGGGAAACAGGGGGTACTCCTCCTACAATGAGCAGTTCTTC
many	-	TRBV12-3/TRBV12-4	TRBJ1-5	CASSLGEGSHQPQHF	TGTGCCAGCAGTTTGGGAGAGGGGAGCCATCAGCCCCAGCATTTT
-	TRBD1	TRBV9	TRBJ1-5	CASSQGTGGANQPQHF	TGTGCCAGCAGCCAAGGGACAGGGGGGGCCAATCAGCCCCAGCATTTT
many	-	TRBV5-1	TRBJ1-1	CASSSAALTEAFF	TGCGCCAGCAGCTCAGCAGCTTTGACTGAAGCTTTCTTT
few	TRBD1	TRBV12-5	TRBJ2-5	CASGSSGGKETQYF	TGTGCTAGTGGTTCCTCAGGGGGTAAGGAGACCCAGTACTTC
-	TRBD1	TRBV4-1	TRBJ2-4	CASSTPRQGLANIQYF	TGCGCCAGCTCAACCCCTCGACAGGGGCTAGCTAACATTCAGTACTTC
few	-	TRBV24-1	TRBJ1-2	CATSDPQGNDYGYTF	TGTGCCACCAGTGATCCGCAGGGGAATGACTATGGCTACACCTTC
few	TRBD1	TRBV5-1	TRBJ1-1	CASSLDHRGPFQAFF	TGCGCCAGCAGCTTGGACCACAGGGGGCCTTTCCAAGCTTTCTTT
-	TRBD2	TRBV20-1	TRBJ2-1	CSVRLGTSGRAGNEQFF	TGCAGTGTGAGACTAGGGACTAGCGGGAGAGCAGGCAATGAGCAGTTCTTC
many	-	TRBV2	TRBJ1-1	CASSEVSNTEAFF	TGTGCCAGCAGTGAAGTTTCGAACACTGAAGCTTTCTTT
many	TRBD2	TRBV10-3	TRBJ2-5	CAISGTSGSLKTQYF	TGTGCCATCAGCGGGACTAGCGGGAGTTTAAAGACCCAGTACTTC
few	TRBD2	TRBV6-1	TRBJ2-2	CARNLSGGETGELFF	TGTGCCAGAAACTTGAGCGGGGGCGAAACCGGGGAGCTGTTTTTT
-	-	TRBV2	TRBJ1-1	CASSEWTEAFF	TGTGCCAGCAGTGAATGGACTGAAGCTTTCTTT
many	TRBD2	TRBV7-2	TRBJ2-1	CASSPSGSWINEQFF	TGTGCCAGCAGCCCCAGCGGGAGTTGGATCAATGAGCAGTTCTTC
-	-	TRBV5-5	TRBJ2-5	CASSSGTIQETQYF	TGTGCCAGCAGCTCCGGGACAATCCAAGAGACCCAGTACTTC
many	TRBD2	TRBV6-4	TRBJ2-2	CASSPIAGRSTGELFF	TGTGCCAGCAGTCCGATAGCGGGAAGGAGCACCGGGGAGCTGTTTTTT
many	TRBD2	TRBV20-1	TRBJ2-7	CSARDLTSGSYEQYF	TGCAGTGCTAGAGACCTGACTAGCGGGAGTTACGAGCAGTACTTC
many	TRBD2	TRBV28	TRBJ2-1	CASRTGTSGSNEQFF	TGTGCCAGCAGAACCGGGACTAGCGGGTCCAATGAGCAGTTCTTC
few	-	TRBV2	TRBJ2-1	CASSGLVGDEQFF	TGTGCCAGCAGTGGACTAGTTGGGGATGAGCAGTTCTTC
few	-	TRBV5-1	TRBJ2-7	CASSPRGRETGLSYEQYF	TGCGCCAGCAGCCCGAGGGGACGAGAAACTGGGCTAAGCTACGAGCAGTACTTC
many	-	TRBV5-6	TRBJ2-4	CASSFSGAKNIQYF	TGTGCCAGCAGCTTCTCAGGGGCCAAAAACATTCAGTACTTC
many	TRBD1	TRBV18	TRBJ1-1	CASSPGQGRLAEAFF	TGTGCCAGCTCACCAGGACAGGGGAGGTTGGCTGAAGCTTTCTTT
few	-	TRBV5-6	TRBJ2-1	CASITGTEQFF	TGTGCCAGCATCACCGGGACAGAGCAGTTCTTC
-	TRBD1	TRBV19	TRBJ2-1	CASSPDRGRDNEQFF	TGTGCCAGTAGCCCCGACAGGGGCAGAGACAATGAGCAGTTCTTC
few	-	TRBV6-1	TRBJ2-1	CASPRGGDNEQFF	TGTGCCAGCCCAAGGGGCGGAGACAATGAGCAGTTCTTC
many	-	TRBV18	TRBJ2-7	CASSPDVYEQYF	TGTGCCAGCTCACCAGATGTTTACGAGCAGTACTTC
few	TRBD2	TRBV5-1	TRBJ2-2	CASSLDLAGGNTGELFF	TGCGCCAGCAGCTTGGACCTAGCGGGAGGGAACACCGGGGAGCTGTTTTTT
-	-	TRBV6-2/TRBV6-3	TRBJ2-3	CASSYAGPRRVFTDTQYF	TGTGCCAGCAGTTACGCAGGGCCCCGTAGGGTTTTCACAGATACGCAGTATTTT
many	-	TRBV6-1	TRBJ2-2	CASRRRLDRYTGELFF	TGTGCCAGCAGGCGCAGGTTGGACCGATACACCGGGGAGCTGTTTTTT
many	-	TRBV11-2	TRBJ1-1	CASSSYSLATEAFF	TGTGCCAGCAGCTCTTACTCATTGGCCACTGAAGCTTTCTTT
few	-	TRBV27	TRBJ1-2	CASSPEPGHIYGYTF	TGTGCCAGCAGTCCGGAACCGGGACACATCTATGGCTACACCTTC
-	-	TRBV7-9	TRBJ2-3	CASGGLARDTQYF	TGTGCCAGCGGCGGCTTAGCACGGGATACGCAGTATTTT